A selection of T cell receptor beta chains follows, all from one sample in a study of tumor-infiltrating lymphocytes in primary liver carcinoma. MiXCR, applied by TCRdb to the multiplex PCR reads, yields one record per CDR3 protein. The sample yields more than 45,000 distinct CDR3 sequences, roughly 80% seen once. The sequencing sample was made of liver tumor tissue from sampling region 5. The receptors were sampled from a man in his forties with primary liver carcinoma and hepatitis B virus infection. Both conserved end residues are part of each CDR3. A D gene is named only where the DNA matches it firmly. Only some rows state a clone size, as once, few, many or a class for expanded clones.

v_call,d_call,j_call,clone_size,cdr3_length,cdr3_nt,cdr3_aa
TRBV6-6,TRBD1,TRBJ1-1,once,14,TGTGTCAGCAGTAGAACAGGGGTAAGGACTGAAGCTTTCTTT,CVSSRTGVRTEAFF
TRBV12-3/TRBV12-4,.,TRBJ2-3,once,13,TGTGCCATCAGTCCGCTCTGGGGAGATACGCAGTATTTT,CAISPLWGDTQYF
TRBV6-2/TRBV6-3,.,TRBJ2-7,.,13,TGTGCCAGCAGTCCGCTTGGAGCCTACGAGGAGTACTTC,CASSPLGAYEEYF
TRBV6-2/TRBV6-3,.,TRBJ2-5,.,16,TGTTCCAGCAGCTTCGGGACACCCGAGAAAAAGTGGGGCCAGTACTTC,CSSSFGTPEKKWGQYF
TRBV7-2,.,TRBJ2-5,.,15,TGTGCCAGCAGCTTAGTAGCCCGGGCGGCAGAGACCCAGTACTTC,CASSLVARAAETQYF
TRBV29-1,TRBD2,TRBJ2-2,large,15,TGCAGCGTTGGGACTAGCGCGGCGAACACCGGGGAGCTGTTTTTT,CSVGTSAANTGELFF
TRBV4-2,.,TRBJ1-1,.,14,TGTGCCAGCAGCCAAAGCGGGTTGAACATTGAAGCCTTCTTT,CASSQSGLNIEAFF
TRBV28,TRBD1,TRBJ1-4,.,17,TGTGCCAGCAGTGTTGGGGACAGATTTACAACTAATGAAAAACTGTTTTTT,CASSVGDRFTTNEKLFF
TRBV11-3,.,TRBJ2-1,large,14,TGTGCCAGCAGCTTAGGCGTCTCGAACAATGAGCAGTTCTTC,CASSLGVSNNEQFF
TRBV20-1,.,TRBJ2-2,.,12,TGCAGTGCGCCACGGTACGCCGGGGAGCTGTTTTTT,CSAPRYAGELFF